The entry below gives a single T cell receptor (beta chain) sequence along with its context. Its target is not known. This specimen comes from a study of shared clonotypes between healthy human individuals. Findings and caveats of the study: Relative to clonotypes present in all four donors, those not shared had lower generation probabilities. Tissue TCR repertoires likely differ from these blood-only repertoires.

The V end lost 4 bases, the J end lost 6 bases, and 16 bases lay between the germline ends. The germline V gene encodes CDR1 SQVTM and CDR2 ANQGSEA. The CDR3 has 13 residues. In the original processing: For the immunoSEQ data, sequences were junction-only without quality scores, so filtering differed. Repertoires were generated with immunoSEQ multiplex PCR, while TCRdb's copy carries only in-frame clones and drops some. For V, J and clone size, that table is used; D and trimming come from the DNA. The sample has some 650,000 clones, 97% seen once. The origin of this receptor is a woman in her twenties or thirties in good health. Sequences were obtained from naive CD4+ T cells sorted from blood. Indicated subset: CD45RA+ positively selected. The genes are TRBV29-1 and TRBJ2-7, with no clear D. As DNA, the CDR3 is TGCAGCGTTGTTCCCGGAAAAGCCGGCGAGCAGTACTTC. It translates to CSVVPGKAGEQYF.